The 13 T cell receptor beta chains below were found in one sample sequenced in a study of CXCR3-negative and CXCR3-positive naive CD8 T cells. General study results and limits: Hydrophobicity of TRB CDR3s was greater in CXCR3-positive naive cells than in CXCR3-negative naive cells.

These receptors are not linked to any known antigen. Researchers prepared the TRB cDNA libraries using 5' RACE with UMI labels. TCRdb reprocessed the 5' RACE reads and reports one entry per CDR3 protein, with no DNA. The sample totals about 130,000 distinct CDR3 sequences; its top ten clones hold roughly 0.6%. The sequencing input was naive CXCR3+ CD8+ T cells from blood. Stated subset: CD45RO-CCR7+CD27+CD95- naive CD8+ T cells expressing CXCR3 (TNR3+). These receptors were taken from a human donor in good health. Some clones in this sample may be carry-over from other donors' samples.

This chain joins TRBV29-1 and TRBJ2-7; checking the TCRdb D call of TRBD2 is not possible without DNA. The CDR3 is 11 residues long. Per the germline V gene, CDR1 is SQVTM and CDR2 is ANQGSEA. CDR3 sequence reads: CSVDTGGEQYF.

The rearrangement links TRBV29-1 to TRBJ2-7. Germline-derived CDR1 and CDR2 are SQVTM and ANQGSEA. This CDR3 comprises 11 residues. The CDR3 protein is CSVVLSYEQYF.

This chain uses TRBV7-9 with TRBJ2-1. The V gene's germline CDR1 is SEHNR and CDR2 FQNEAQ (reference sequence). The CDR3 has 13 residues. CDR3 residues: CASSQAPDDEQFF.

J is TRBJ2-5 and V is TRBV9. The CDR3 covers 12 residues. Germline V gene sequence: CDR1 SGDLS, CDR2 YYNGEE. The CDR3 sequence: CASSAHGETQYF. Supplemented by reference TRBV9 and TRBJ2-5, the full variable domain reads DSGVTQTPKHLITATGQRVTLRCSPRSGDLSVYWYQQSLDQGLQFLIQYYNGEERAKGNILERFSAQQFPDLHSELNLSSLELGDSALYFCASSAHGETQYFGPGTRLLVL.

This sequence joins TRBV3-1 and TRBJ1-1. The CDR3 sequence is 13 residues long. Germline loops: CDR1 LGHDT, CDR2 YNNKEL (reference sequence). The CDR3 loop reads CASSHDLNTEAFF. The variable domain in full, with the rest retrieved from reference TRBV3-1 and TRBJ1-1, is DTAVSQTPKYLVTQMGNDKSIKCEQNLGHDTMYWYKQDSKKFLKIMFSYNNKELIINETVPNRFSPKSPDKAHLNLHINSLELGDSAVYFCASSHDLNTEAFFGQGTRLTVV.

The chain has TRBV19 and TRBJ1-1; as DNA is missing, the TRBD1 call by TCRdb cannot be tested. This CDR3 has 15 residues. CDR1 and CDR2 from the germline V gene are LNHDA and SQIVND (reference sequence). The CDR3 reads CASSMLDRLNTEAFF.

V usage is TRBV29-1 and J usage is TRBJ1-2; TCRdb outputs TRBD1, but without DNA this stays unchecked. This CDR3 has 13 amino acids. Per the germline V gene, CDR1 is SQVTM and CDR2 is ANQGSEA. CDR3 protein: CSVEDTHGRGYTF.

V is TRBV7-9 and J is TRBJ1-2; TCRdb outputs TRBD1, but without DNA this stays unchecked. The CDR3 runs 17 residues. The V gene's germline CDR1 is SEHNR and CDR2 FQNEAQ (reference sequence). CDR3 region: CASSKGGQGPYLYGYTF.

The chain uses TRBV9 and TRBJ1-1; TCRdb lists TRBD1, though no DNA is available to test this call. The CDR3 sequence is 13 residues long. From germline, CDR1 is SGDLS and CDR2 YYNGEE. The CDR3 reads CASRPGGDTEAFF.

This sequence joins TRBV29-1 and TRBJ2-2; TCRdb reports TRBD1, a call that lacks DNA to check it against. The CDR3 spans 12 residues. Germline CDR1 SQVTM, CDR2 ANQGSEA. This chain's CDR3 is CSVLGGTGELFF.

The CDR3 region is CATSRGGAPQPQHF. This sequence joins TRBV15 and TRBJ1-5; no DNA is available, so the TRBD1 call from TCRdb remains unchecked. CDR3 length: 14 residues. CDR1 and CDR2 (germline): LNHNV, YYDKDF (reference sequence).

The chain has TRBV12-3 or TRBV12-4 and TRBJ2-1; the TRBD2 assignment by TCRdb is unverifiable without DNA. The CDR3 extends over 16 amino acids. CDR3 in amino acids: CASSQLGTSGRTEQFF.

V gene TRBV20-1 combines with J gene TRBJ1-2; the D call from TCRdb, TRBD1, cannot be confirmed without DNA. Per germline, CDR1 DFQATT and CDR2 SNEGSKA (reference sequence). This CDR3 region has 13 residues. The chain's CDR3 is CSADPEADYGYTF.